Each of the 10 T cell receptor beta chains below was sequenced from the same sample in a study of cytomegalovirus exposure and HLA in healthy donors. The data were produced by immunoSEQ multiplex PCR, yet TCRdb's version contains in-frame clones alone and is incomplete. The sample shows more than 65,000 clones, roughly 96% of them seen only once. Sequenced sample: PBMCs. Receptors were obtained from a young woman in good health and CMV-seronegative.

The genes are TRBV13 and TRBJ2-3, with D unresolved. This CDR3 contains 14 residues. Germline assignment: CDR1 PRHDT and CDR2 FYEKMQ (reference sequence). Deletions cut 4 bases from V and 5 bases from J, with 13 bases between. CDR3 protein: CASSSSPVGDTQYF. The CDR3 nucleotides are TGTGCCAGCAGCTCTAGTCCTGTAGGAGATACGCAGTATTTT.

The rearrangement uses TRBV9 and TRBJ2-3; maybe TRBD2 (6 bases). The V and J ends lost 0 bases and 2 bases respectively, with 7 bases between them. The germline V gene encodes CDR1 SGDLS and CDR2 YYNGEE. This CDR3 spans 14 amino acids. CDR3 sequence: CASSVEDYTDTQYF. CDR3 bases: TGTGCCAGCAGCGTAGAGGACTACACAGATACGCAGTATTTT. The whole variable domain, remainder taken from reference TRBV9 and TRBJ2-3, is DSGVTQTPKHLITATGQRVTLRCSPRSGDLSVYWYQQSLDQGLQFLIQYYNGEERAKGNILERFSAQQFPDLHSELNLSSLELGDSALYFCASSVEDYTDTQYFGPGTRLTVL.

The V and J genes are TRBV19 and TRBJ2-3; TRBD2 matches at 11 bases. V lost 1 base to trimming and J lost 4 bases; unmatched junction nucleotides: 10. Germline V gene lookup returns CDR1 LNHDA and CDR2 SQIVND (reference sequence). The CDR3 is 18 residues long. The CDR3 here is CASSIASVAGGRSDTQYF. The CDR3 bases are TGTGCCAGTAGTATAGCCTCGGTAGCGGGAGGGCGGTCAGATACGCAGTATTTT.

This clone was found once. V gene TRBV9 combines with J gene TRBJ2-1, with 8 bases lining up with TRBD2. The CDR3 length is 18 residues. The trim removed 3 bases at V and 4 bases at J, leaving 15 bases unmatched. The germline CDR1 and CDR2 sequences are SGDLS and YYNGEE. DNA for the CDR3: TGTGCCAGCAGCGGTGACACCTCTAGCGGGCCCTTATACAATGAGCAGTTCTTC. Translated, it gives CASSGDTSSGPLYNEQFF.

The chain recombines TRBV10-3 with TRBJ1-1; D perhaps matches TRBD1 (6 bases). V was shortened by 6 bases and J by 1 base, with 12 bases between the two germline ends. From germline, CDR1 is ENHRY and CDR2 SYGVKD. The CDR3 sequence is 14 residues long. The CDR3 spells CAISNLQGNTEAFF. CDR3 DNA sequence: TGTGCCATCAGCAACTTACAGGGGAACACTGAAGCTTTCTTT.

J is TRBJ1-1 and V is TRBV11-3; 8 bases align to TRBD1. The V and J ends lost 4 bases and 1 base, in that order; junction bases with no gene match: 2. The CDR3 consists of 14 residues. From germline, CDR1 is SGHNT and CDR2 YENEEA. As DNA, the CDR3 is TGTGCCAGCAGCTCCGGACAGGGGAACACTGAAGCTTTCTTT. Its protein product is CASSSGQGNTEAFF.

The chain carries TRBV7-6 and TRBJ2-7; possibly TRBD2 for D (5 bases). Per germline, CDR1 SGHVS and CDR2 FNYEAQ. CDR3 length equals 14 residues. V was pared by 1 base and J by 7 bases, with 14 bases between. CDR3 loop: CASSLEADPREQYF. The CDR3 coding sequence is TGTGCCAGCAGCTTAGAAGCGGACCCTAGGGAGCAGTACTTC.

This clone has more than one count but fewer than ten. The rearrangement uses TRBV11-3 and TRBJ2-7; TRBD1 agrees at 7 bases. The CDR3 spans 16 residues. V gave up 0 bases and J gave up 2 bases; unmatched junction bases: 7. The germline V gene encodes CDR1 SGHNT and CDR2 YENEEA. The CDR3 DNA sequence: TGTGCCAGCAGCTTAGAAAGGGGGCTCGGCGCCTACGAGCAGTACTTC. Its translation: CASSLERGLGAYEQYF.

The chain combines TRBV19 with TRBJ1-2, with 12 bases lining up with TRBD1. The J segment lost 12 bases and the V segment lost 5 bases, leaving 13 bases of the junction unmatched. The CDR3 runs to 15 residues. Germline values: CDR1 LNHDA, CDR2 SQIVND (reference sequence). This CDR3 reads CASSPQFGTGGENTF. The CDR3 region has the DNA TGTGCCAGTAGTCCCCAATTCGGGACAGGGGGCGAGAACACCTTC.

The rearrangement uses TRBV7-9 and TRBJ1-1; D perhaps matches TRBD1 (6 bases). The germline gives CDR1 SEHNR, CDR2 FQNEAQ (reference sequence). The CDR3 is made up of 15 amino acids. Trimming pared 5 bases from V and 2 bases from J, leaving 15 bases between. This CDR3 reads CASSRGGQRNTEAFF. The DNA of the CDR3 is TGTGCCAGCAGCCGAGGAGGACAGCGCAACACTGAAGCTTTCTTT.